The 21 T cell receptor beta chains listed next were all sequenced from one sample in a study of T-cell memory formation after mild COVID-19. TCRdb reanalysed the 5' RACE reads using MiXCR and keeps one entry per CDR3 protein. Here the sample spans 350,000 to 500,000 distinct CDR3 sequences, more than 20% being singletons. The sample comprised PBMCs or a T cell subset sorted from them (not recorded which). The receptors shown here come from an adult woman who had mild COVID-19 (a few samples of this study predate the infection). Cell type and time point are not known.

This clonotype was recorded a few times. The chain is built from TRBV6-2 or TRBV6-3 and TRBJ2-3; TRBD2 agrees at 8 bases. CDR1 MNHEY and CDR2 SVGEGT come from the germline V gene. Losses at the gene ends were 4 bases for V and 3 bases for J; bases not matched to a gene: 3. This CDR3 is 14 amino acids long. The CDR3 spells CASSFGLATDTQYF. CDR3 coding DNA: TGTGCCAGCAGTTTTGGACTAGCTACAGATACGCAGTATTTT.

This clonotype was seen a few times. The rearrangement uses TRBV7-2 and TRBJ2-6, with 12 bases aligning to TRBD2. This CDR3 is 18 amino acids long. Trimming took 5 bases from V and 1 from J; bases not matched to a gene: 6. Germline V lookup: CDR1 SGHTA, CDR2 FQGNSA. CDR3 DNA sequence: TGTGCCAGCAGCCCCAGACTAGCGGGAGAGTCTGGGGCCAACGTCCTGACTTTC. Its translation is CASSPRLAGESGANVLTF.

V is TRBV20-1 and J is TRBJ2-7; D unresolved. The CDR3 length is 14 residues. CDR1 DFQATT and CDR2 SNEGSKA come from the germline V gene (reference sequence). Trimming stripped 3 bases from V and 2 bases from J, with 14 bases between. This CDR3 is CSARDGPMAYEQYF. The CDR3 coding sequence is TGCAGTGCTAGGGACGGCCCTATGGCCTACGAGCAGTACTTC.

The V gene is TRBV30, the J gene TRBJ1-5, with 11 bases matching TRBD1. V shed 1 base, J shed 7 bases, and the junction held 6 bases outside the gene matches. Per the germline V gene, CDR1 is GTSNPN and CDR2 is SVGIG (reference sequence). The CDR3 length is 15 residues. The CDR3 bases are TGTGCCTGGAGTGGGACCGGGACAGGGGGACAGCCCCAGCATTTT. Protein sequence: CAWSGTGTGGQPQHF.

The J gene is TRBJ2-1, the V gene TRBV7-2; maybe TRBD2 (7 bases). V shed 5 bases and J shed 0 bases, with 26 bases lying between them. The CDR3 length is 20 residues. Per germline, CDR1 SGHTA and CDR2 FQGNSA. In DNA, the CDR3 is TGTGCCAGCAGCCCCCTCGAGGCGGGAGTTAGGGGGGGCTCCTACAATGAGCAGTTCTTC. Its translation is CASSPLEAGVRGGSYNEQFF.

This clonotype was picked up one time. The CDR3 sequence: CAISKDLLGYEQYF. CDR3 nucleotide sequence: TGTGCCATCAGTAAGGACCTACTAGGCTACGAGCAGTACTTC. The chain combines TRBV10-3 with TRBJ2-7; D possibly corresponds to TRBD2 (5 bases). Germline CDR1 reads ENHRY; CDR2 reads SYGVKD. CDR3 size: 14 residues. Trimming cost V 5 bases and J 3 bases, with 14 bases left between them.

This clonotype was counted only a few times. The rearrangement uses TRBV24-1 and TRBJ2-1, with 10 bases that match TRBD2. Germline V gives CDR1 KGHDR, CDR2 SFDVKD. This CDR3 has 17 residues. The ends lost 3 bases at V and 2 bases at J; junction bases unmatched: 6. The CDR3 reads CATSDGGSGRAYNEQFF. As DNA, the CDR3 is TGTGCCACCAGTGATGGGGGGAGCGGGAGGGCCTACAATGAGCAGTTCTTC.

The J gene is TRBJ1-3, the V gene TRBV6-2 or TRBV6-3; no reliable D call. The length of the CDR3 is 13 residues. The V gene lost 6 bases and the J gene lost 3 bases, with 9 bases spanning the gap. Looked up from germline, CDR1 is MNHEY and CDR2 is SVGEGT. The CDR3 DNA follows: TGTGCCAGCAGCCCAGGACGTGGAAACACCATATATTTT. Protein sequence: CASSPGRGNTIYF.

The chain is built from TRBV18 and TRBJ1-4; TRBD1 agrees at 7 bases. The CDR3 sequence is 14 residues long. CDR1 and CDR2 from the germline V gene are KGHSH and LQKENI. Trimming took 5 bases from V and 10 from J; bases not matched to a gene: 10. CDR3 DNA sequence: TGTGCCAGCTCATCAACAGACAGGGACCCAAAACTGTTTTTT. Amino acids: CASSSTDRDPKLFF.

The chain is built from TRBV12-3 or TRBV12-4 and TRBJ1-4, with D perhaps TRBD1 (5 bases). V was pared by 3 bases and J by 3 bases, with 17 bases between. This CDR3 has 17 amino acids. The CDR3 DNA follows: TGTGCCAGCAGTTTTATGTGGAGGGGAGGGCCTAATGAAAAACTGTTTTTT. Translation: CASSFMWRGGPNEKLFF.

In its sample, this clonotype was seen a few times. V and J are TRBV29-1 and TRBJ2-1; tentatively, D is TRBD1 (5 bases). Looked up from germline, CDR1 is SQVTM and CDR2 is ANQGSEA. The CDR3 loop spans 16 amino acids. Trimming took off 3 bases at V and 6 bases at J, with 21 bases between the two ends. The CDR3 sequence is CSVDDITEIGVNEQFF. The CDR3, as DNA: TGCAGCGTTGATGACATTACGGAAATAGGGGTCAATGAGCAGTTCTTC.

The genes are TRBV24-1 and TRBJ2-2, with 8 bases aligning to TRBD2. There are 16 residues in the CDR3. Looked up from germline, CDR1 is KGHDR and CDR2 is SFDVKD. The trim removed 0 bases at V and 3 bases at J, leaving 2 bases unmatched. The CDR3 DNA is TGTGCCACCAGTGATTTGCGGCGGGAGGACACCGGGGAGCTGTTTTTT. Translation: CATSDLRREDTGELFF.

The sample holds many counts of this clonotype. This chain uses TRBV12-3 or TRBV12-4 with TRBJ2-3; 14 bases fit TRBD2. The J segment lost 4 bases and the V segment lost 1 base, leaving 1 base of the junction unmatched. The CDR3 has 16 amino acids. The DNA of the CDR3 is TGTGCCAGCAGTTTAGGACTAGCGGGGGGGCCAGATACGCAGTATTTT. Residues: CASSLGLAGGPDTQYF.

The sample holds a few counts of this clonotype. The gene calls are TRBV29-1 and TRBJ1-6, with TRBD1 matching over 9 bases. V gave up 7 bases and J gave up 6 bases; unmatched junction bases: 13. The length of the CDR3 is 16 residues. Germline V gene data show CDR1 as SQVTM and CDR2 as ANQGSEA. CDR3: CSASGQGRMGNSPLHF. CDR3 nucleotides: TGCAGCGCCTCGGGACAGGGAAGGATGGGTAATTCACCCCTCCACTTT.

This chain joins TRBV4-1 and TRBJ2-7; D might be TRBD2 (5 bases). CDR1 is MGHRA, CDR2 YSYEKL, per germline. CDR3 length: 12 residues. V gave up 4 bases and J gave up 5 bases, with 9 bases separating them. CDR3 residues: CASSPNGDEQYF. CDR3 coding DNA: TGCGCCAGCAGCCCAAACGGGGACGAGCAGTACTTC.

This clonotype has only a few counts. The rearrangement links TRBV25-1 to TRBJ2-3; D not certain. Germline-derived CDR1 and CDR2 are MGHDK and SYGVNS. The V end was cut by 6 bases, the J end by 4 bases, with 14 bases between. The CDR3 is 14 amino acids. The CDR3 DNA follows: TGTGCCAGCAGCGACTTTGTGGCCGCAGATACGCAGTATTTT. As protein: CASSDFVAADTQYF.

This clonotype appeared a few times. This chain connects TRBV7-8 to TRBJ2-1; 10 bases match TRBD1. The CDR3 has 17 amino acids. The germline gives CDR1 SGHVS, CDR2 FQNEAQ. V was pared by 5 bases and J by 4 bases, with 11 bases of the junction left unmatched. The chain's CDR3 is CASSAPGTGAGYNEQFF. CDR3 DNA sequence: TGTGCCAGCAGCGCACCCGGGACAGGGGCCGGGTACAATGAGCAGTTCTTC.

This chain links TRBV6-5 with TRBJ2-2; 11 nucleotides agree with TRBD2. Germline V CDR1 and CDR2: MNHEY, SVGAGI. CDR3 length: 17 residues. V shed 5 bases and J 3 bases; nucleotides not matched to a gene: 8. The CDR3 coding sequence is TGTGCCAGCAGTGAGGTAGCGGGGGGGATCTACACCGGGGAGCTGTTTTTT. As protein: CASSEVAGGIYTGELFF.

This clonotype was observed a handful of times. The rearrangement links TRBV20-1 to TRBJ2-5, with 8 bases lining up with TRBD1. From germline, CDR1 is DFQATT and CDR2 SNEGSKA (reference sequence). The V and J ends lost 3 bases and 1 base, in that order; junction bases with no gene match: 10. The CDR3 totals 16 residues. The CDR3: CSARPTLTGGQETQYF. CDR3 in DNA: TGCAGTGCTAGGCCTACCCTTACAGGGGGCCAAGAGACCCAGTACTTC.

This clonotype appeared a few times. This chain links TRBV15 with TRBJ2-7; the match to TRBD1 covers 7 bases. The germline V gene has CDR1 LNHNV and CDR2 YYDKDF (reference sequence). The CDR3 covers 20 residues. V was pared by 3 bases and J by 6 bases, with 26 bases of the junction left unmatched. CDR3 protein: CATSSPGTADPYRSRGEQYF. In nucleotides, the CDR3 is TGTGCCACCAGCAGTCCGGGGACAGCAGATCCATACCGTTCCAGGGGCGAGCAGTACTTC.

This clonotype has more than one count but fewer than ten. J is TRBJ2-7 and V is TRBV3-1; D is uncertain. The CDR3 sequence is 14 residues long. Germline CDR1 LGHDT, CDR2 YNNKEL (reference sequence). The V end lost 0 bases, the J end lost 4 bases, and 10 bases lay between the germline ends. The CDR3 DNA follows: TGTGCCAGCAGCCAAGATTTGGCACGGTACGAGCAGTACTTC. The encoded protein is CASSQDLARYEQYF.